Below, 26 T cell receptor beta chains from the same sample are listed, as sequenced in a study of blood T cells in healthy people across ages. The authors ran a second PCR of roughly 6 to 12 cycles using a sample-barcoded 5' primer and a J-beta primer mix. MiXCR, run by TCRdb on the 5' RACE reads, gives a single entry per CDR3 protein. The sample yields 1.2 million to 1.5 million distinct CDR3 sequences, approximately 59% seen once. The source material was blood. These receptors were obtained from a man younger than 30 in good health.

This clonotype occurred once. The chain recombines TRBV6-5 with TRBJ1-5; TRBD1 aligns across 7 bases. Trimming at V came to 2 bases and at J to 3 bases, leaving 4 bases not matched to a gene. Germline V gene data show CDR1 as MNHEY and CDR2 as SVGAGI. This CDR3 has 15 amino acids. CDR3: CASSYTGAPNQPQHF. CDR3 DNA: TGTGCCAGCAGTTACACAGGGGCCCCCAATCAGCCCCAGCATTTT.

This clonotype was recorded a few times. The genes are TRBV29-1 and TRBJ2-3; weak D call: TRBD1 (6 bases). The CDR3 sequence is 16 residues long. CDR1 is SQVTM and CDR2 is ANQGSEA in the germline V gene. V lost 0 bases, J lost 3 bases, and 16 bases lay in between. The CDR3 sequence: CSVEDTGSGSTDTQYF. The CDR3 coding sequence is TGCAGCGTTGAAGATACAGGGTCCGGAAGTACAGATACGCAGTATTTT.

The chain links TRBV20-1 to TRBJ2-5; the match to TRBD2 covers 7 bases. The CDR3 runs to 12 residues. The germline gives CDR1 DFQATT, CDR2 SNEGSKA (reference sequence). J gave up 5 bases and V 4 bases, and 4 bases lay outside the gene matches. CDR3 amino acids: CSANGGDETQYF. The CDR3 DNA reads as TGCAGTGCTAATGGGGGGGACGAGACCCAGTACTTC.

This chain uses TRBV5-5 with TRBJ2-3, with a possible D match to TRBD1 (5 bases). The germline V gene encodes CDR1 SGHKS and CDR2 YYEKEE (reference sequence). The CDR3 contains 18 residues. Trimming removed 2 bases at V and 0 bases at J, with 19 bases between. This CDR3 is CASSLRDSTLPSTDTQYF. Written as DNA, the CDR3 is TGTGCCAGCAGCTTACGAGACAGCACCCTTCCTAGCACAGATACGCAGTATTTT.

The CDR3 nucleotides read TGTGCCAGCAGAAGCTCGGGGAACACTGAAGCTTTCTTT. The encoded protein is CASRSSGNTEAFF. The chain has TRBV12-3 or TRBV12-4 and TRBJ1-1; D is ambiguous. Between the trimmed V and J ends, which lost 6 bases and 1 base, there was a span of 9 bases. This CDR3 comprises 13 residues.

The chain combines TRBV28 with TRBJ1-2; 7 nucleotides match TRBD1. The ends lost 7 bases at V and 6 bases at J; junction bases unmatched: 14. Germline V gene data show CDR1 as MDHEN and CDR2 as SYDVKM. CDR3 size: 15 residues. CDR3 DNA: TGTGCCAGCAACCTCGGGGTAACAGGGGATGATGGCTACACCTTC. This sequence encodes CASNLGVTGDDGYTF.

The chain joins TRBV6-2 or TRBV6-3 to TRBJ2-5; no clear D gene. The end of the DNA aligns better with TRBJ2-7, so the J call may be wrong. The CDR3 sequence is 13 residues long. CDR1 is MNHEY, CDR2 SVGEGT, per germline. CDR3 DNA: TGTGCCAGCAGTTTGAGAAAGGGCCACGAGCAGTACTTC. Translating it yields CASSLRKGHEQYF.

The V gene is TRBV6-6, the J gene TRBJ2-1; D is uncertain. V lost 0 bases, J lost 4 bases, and 16 bases lay in between. Germline assignment: CDR1 MNHNY and CDR2 SVGAGI (reference sequence). The length of the CDR3 is 17 residues. DNA of the CDR3: TGTGCCAGCAGTTACTCCGGCAGACCCCCAAATTACAATGAGCAGTTCTTC. Translation gives CASSYSGRPPNYNEQFF.

Points on this clonotype: A read error may account for a junction end that differs from germline. This chain uses TRBV15 with TRBJ2-7; D might be TRBD2 (6 bases). In germline, CDR1 is LNHNV, CDR2 YYDKDF (reference sequence). The CDR3 has 20 amino acids. CDR3 in DNA: TGTGCCGCCAGCAGAGATACTTATACGGTGGGCCCGGAGGGCCGCTACGAGCAGTACTTC. Translating gives CAASRDTYTVGPEGRYEQYF. Filled out from reference TRBV15 and TRBJ2-7, the complete variable domain reads DAMVIQNPRYQVTQFGKPVTLSCSQTLNHNVMYWYQQKSSQAPKLLFHYYDKDFNNEADTPDNFQSRRPNTSFCFLDIRSPGLGDTAMYLCAASRDTYTVGPEGRYEQYFGPGTRLTVT.

For this clonotype: The germline gene is not matched at one end of the junction; a read error may be the cause. The CDR3 nucleotides are TGTGCCAGCAGCCCATGGACTAGCAGAGACTACGGGCAGTACTTC. Its translation is CASSPWTSRDYGQYF. The chain has TRBV13 and TRBJ2-7, with 8 bases fitting TRBD2. The CDR3 contains 15 residues. The germline V gene encodes CDR1 PRHDT and CDR2 FYEKMQ (reference sequence).

This clonotype was detected only a few times. This chain connects TRBV20-1 to TRBJ2-1, with 14 bases identical to TRBD2. Germline-derived CDR1 and CDR2 are DFQATT and SNEGSKA (reference sequence). CDR3 length: 17 residues. Losses at the gene ends were 5 bases for V and 3 bases for J; bases not matched to a gene: 9. CDR3 bases: TGCAGTGCTTTTACCGGGACTAGCGGGAGCGACTACAATGAGCAGTTCTTC. Amino acid sequence: CSAFTGTSGSDYNEQFF.

This chain connects TRBV20-1 to TRBJ2-5; D is unresolved. Germline CDR1 is DFQATT and CDR2 is SNEGSKA (reference sequence). The CDR3 has 13 residues. V shed 3 bases and J shed 4 bases, with 12 bases lying between them. The CDR3 sequence: CSARALRGETQYF. The CDR3 region has the DNA TGCAGTGCTAGGGCATTGAGAGGAGAGACCCAGTACTTC.

This clonotype appeared a single time. The chain joins TRBV5-1 to TRBJ1-2, with D possibly being TRBD1 (5 bases). V shed 3 bases and J shed 0 bases, with 15 bases lying between them. Germline V CDR1 and CDR2: SGHRS, YFSETQ. The CDR3 has 16 residues. This CDR3 reads CASSWGTPGPNYGYTF. The CDR3 DNA sequence: TGCGCCAGCAGCTGGGGGACTCCAGGGCCTAACTATGGCTACACCTTC.

This CDR3 reads CASRMSGGRTYEQYF. Here the CDR3 DNA reads TGTGCCAGCAGAATGAGTGGGGGACGGACCTACGAGCAGTACTTC. The chain links TRBV12-3 or TRBV12-4 to TRBJ2-7, with D possibly being TRBD1 or TRBD2 (5 bases each). This CDR3 is built from 15 residues. Deletions cut 6 bases from V and 2 bases from J, with 17 bases between.

This clonotype was observed at least ten times. This chain uses TRBV27 with TRBJ2-3; the match to TRBD2 covers 11 bases. Losses at the gene ends were 2 bases for V and 2 bases for J; bases not matched to a gene: 6. Per germline, CDR1 MNHEY and CDR2 SMNVEV (reference sequence). The length of the CDR3 is 17 residues. Here the CDR3 DNA reads TGTGCCAGCAGTTTAGGTGGACTAGCGGGTCCCACAGATACGCAGTATTTT. Protein sequence: CASSLGGLAGPTDTQYF.

V usage is TRBV20-1 and J usage is TRBJ2-5, with a weak D call TRBD2 (6 bases). Trimming shortened V by 4 bases and J by 4 bases, and 22 bases separated the two germline ends. In germline, CDR1 is DFQATT, CDR2 SNEGSKA (reference sequence). CDR3 length: 16 residues. DNA of the CDR3: TGCAGTGCTATGCAGGGAGCGGACACCGGGGGAGAGACCCAGTACTTC. Translation: CSAMQGADTGGETQYF.

In its sample, this clonotype was seen many times. The CDR3 here is CASSPGIYEQYF. CDR3 DNA sequence: TGTGCCAGCAGTCCAGGGATCTACGAGCAGTACTTC. The chain employs TRBV12-3 or TRBV12-4 and TRBJ2-7; D is perhaps TRBD1 (5 bases). The CDR3 sequence is 12 residues long. V was pared by 5 bases and J by 3 bases, with 8 bases between.

A single count supports this clonotype. The chain uses TRBV11-2 and TRBJ2-1; a possible D gene is TRBD1 (5 bases). The CDR3 is 16 residues long. The V end was cut by 1 base, the J end by 4 bases, with 14 bases between. Germline loops: CDR1 SGHAT, CDR2 FQNNGV. CDR3 in DNA: TGTGCCAGCAGCTTAGTACCAGGGTTCCTTTACAATGAGCAGTTCTTC. It encodes CASSLVPGFLYNEQFF. The full variable domain, with the rest looked up from reference TRBV11-2 and TRBJ2-1, is EAGVAQSPRYKIIEKRQSVAFWCNPISGHATLYWYQQILGQGPKLLIQFQNNGVVDDSQLPKDRFSAERLKGVDSTLKIQPAKLEDSAVYLCASSLVPGFLYNEQFFGPGTRLTVL.

This clonotype occurred a few times. V is TRBV20-1 and J is TRBJ1-1, with D maybe TRBD1 (6 bases). The CDR3 extends over 13 amino acids. Germline V CDR1 and CDR2: DFQATT, SNEGSKA (reference sequence). For the CDR3, the DNA is TGCAGCATTTCGGGACACCAGGGGACTGAAGCTTTCTTT. Amino acids: CSISGHQGTEAFF.

The V gene is TRBV6-6, the J gene TRBJ2-7; D might be TRBD2 (6 bases). CDR3 length equals 11 residues. Trimming took 10 bases from V and 3 from J, leaving 10 bases between them. Germline V gene lookup returns CDR1 MNHNY and CDR2 SVGAGI (reference sequence). Here the CDR3 DNA reads TGTGCCACCCGGGGGAGCTACGAGCAGTACTTC. Protein sequence: CATRGSYEQYF.

This clonotype turned up a few times. J is TRBJ1-2 and V is TRBV12-3 or TRBV12-4, with TRBD1 matching 8 bases. The CDR3 covers 14 residues. V was clipped by 10 bases and J by 3 bases; unmatched bases: 10. Written as DNA, the CDR3 is TGTGCCACCCGGGAGACAGGGGATGACTATGGCTACACCTTC. Translated: CATRETGDDYGYTF.

This clonotype was found a few times. The chain couples TRBV6-5 to TRBJ1-1; unclear D gene. Trimming left V 6 bases short and J 3 bases short, with 8 bases between. Germline V CDR1 and CDR2: MNHEY, SVGAGI. The CDR3 loop spans 12 amino acids. The chain's CDR3 is CASSDVDTEAFF. CDR3 nucleotides: TGTGCCAGCAGCGACGTGGACACTGAAGCTTTCTTT.

This chain uses TRBV7-9 with TRBJ2-7, with 10 bases that match TRBD2. This CDR3 contains 13 residues. After removal of 11 bases from V and 3 bases from J, the junction contained 7 bases not matched to a gene. CDR1 and CDR2 (germline): SEHNR, FQNEAQ (reference sequence). The CDR3: CAVRGTSVYEQYF. The CDR3 DNA sequence: TGTGCCGTGCGTGGGACTAGCGTCTACGAGCAGTACTTC.

The genes are TRBV6-5 and TRBJ2-1; 7 nucleotides match TRBD2. From germline, CDR1 is MNHEY and CDR2 SVGAGI. V gave up 0 bases and J gave up 4 bases; unmatched junction bases: 3. The length of the CDR3 is 15 residues. The CDR3 bases are TGTGCCAGCAGTTACTCGGGGGAGGGGTACAATGAGCAGTTCTTC. This gives the protein CASSYSGEGYNEQFF.

This clonotype was counted a single time. This chain joins TRBV7-9 and TRBJ2-5; the D gene is possibly TRBD1 (6 bases). The V end lost 5 bases, the J end lost 2 bases, and 12 bases lay between the germline ends. This CDR3 has 14 residues. The germline V gene encodes CDR1 SEHNR and CDR2 FQNEAQ (reference sequence). The CDR3 DNA reads as TGTGCCAGCAGCCGGGACACGAAACAAGAGACCCAGTACTTC. Its translation: CASSRDTKQETQYF.

The chain joins TRBV6-1 to TRBJ1-5; D remains ambiguous. This CDR3 is built from 13 residues. The germline V gene encodes CDR1 MNHNS and CDR2 SASEGT. The V and J ends lost 5 bases and 5 bases respectively, with 10 bases between them. The CDR3 nucleotides are TGTGCCAGCAGTCTAAGGACCTATCAGCCCCAGCATTTT. Translating it yields CASSLRTYQPQHF.